The T cell receptor beta chain described here comes from a study of T cell repertoires in cytomegalovirus infection. Overall study context: Carrying CMV and the relevant HLA type showed in public TCR beta signatures.

Whole-study results and caveats: Cumulative public TCR beta family frequency identified carriers of CMV plus the relevant HLA.

This clonotype has only a few counts. The antigen is not known. MiXCR, applied by TCRdb to the reads, yields one record per CDR3 protein. This sample has 200,000 or so distinct CDR3 sequences; approximately 28% occur once, and the top ten carry 30% to 35%. CDR3 length: 13 residues. V was clipped by 6 bases and J by 0 bases, with 7 bases between them. Material for sequencing was PBMCs. The V gene is TRBV12-3 or TRBV12-4, the J gene TRBJ2-3; D is undetermined. This receptor was identified in a human donor in good health (CMV status not recorded). Some clones in this sample may be carry-over from other donors' samples. The CDR3 reads CASRTSSTDTQYF. The CDR3 coding sequence is TGTGCCAGCAGGACCTCTAGCACAGATACGCAGTATTTT.